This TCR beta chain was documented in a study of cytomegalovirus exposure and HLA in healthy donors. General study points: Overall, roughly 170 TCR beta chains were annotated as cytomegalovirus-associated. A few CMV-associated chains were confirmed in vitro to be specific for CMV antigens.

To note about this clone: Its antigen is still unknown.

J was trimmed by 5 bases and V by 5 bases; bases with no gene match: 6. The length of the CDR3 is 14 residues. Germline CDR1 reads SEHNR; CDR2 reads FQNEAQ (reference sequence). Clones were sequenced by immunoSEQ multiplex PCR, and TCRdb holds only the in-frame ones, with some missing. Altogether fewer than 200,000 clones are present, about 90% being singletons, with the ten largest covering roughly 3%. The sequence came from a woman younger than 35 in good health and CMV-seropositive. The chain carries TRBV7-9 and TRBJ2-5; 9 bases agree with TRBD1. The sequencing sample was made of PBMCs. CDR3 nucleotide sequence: TGTGCCAGCAGCCCACAGGGGGCTCGGGAGACCCAGTACTTC. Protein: CASSPQGARETQYF.